This T cell receptor (beta chain) is drawn from a study of metastatic and nonmetastatic thyroid tumors. In regard to this clone: Germline is not matched at one junction end, which may reflect a read error.

There were no patients who had received any treatment before thyroid surgery. The germline V gene encodes CDR1 MNHEY and CDR2 SVGEGT. This CDR3 is 14 amino acids long. The authors' processing: A classifier of distant metastasis in papillary thyroid cancer was built from CDR3 differences (across clinicopathological groups). Using MiXCR, TCRdb reanalyzed the PCR reads. TCRdb's processing, not the authors', yielded these V and J calls. The sample holds around 28,000 clones, less than 4% seen once. This chain uses TRBV6-2 or TRBV6-3 with TRBJ2-3; 9 positions agree with TRBD2. Material for sequencing was blood. This clonotype was sampled from a male donor with papillary thyroid cancer or a benign thyroid nodule (not recorded which). Some clones in this sample may be carry-over from other donors' samples. CDR3 nucleotides: TGTGCCAGCAGTCCAGCGGGAGGAGCAGATACGGAGTATTTT. This translates into CASSPAGGADTEYF.